This passage covers 22 T cell receptor beta chains from one sample sequenced in a study of blood T cells in healthy people across ages. Primers used in a second PCR of about 6 to 11 cycles were a sample-barcoded 5' primer and a J-beta primer mix. TCRdb recomputed calls from the 5' RACE reads with MiXCR, one row per CDR3 protein. The sample consists of approximately 680,000 distinct CDR3 sequences, about 34% of them appearing once. Sequenced sample: blood. These receptors were obtained from a woman of 80 years or more in good health.

This clonotype has a handful of counts. The V and J genes are TRBV6-5 and TRBJ1-4; D gene uncertain. Germline CDR1 and CDR2: MNHEY and SVGAGI. The germline V and J ends were trimmed by 1 base and 0 bases, with 6 bases remaining between them. The CDR3 extends over 15 amino acids. In nucleotides, the CDR3 is TGTGCCAGCAGTTACTTCTTAGCAACTAATGAAAAACTGTTTTTT. This gives the protein CASSYFLATNEKLFF.

This clonotype was picked up many times. The CDR3 nucleotides are TGTGCCAGCAGCCTTCGAGGGCAGGGAGGCAATCAGCCCCAGCATTTT. It specifies CASSLRGQGGNQPQHF. This chain links TRBV7-2 with TRBJ1-5; TRBD1 is a possible D gene (5 bases). The CDR3 extends over 16 amino acids. The V end was cut by 5 bases, the J end by 2 bases, with 16 bases between. Germline V CDR1 and CDR2: SGHTA, FQGNSA. The variable domain in full, completed from reference TRBV7-2 and TRBJ1-5, reads GAGVSQSPSNKVTEKGKDVELRCDPISGHTALYWYRQSLGQGLEFLIYFQGNSAPDKSGLPSDRFSAERTGGSVSTLTIQRTQQEDSAVYLCASSLRGQGGNQPQHFGDGTRLSIL.

The sample holds many counts of this clonotype. The gene calls are TRBV5-1 and TRBJ1-5; TRBD1 agrees at 10 bases. Germline-derived CDR1 and CDR2 are SGHRS and YFSETQ. The V and J ends lost 4 bases and 3 bases, in that order; junction bases with no gene match: 4. This CDR3 has 15 residues. The CDR3 sequence: CASSEGTGANQPQHF. The DNA of the CDR3 is TGCGCCAGCAGCGAGGGGACAGGGGCCAATCAGCCCCAGCATTTT.

A word on this clonotype: Since a much larger clone is just one base distant, this may be a read error. The chain links TRBV10-3 to TRBJ2-7; 11 bases line up with TRBD2. CDR3 length: 17 residues. V trimming: 7 bases; J trimming: 7 bases; junction bases outside the gene matches: 18. CDR1 is ENHRY, CDR2 SYGVKD, per germline. The chain's CDR3 is CAITSGGPRNLYNEQYF. The CDR3 nucleotides read TGTGCCATCACTAGCGGGGGGCCTCGGAACCTCTACAATGAGCAGTACTTC.

CDR3 nucleotide sequence: TGTGCCAGCAGTGACGTGAGAGGCACTGAAGCTTTCTTT. It encodes CASSDVRGTEAFF. V and J are TRBV6-1 and TRBJ1-1; no clear D. With 3 bases removed from V and 4 bases from J, the gap between germline ends came to 9 bases. Germline values: CDR1 MNHNS, CDR2 SASEGT. The CDR3 length is 13 residues.

A remark on this clonotype: The junction does not match germline at one end; this may be a read error. The V gene is TRBV6-2 or TRBV6-3, the J gene TRBJ2-7, with TRBD2 as a possible D gene (5 bases). Germline CDR1 MNHEY, CDR2 SVGEGT. The CDR3 totals 12 residues. CDR3 coding DNA: TGTACCAGCAGTTATGGACTCTACGAGCAGTACTTC. Translated: CTSSYGLYEQYF.

This clonotype was seen more than once but under ten times. The junction departs from germline at one end; a sequencing error may be responsible. This sequence joins TRBV6-6 and TRBJ1-5, with no clear D. Per the germline V gene, CDR1 is MNHNY and CDR2 is SVGAGI (reference sequence). The CDR3 has 14 amino acids. The CDR3 DNA follows: TGTGCCGGCAGCGAAGTTGGGAGGAATCAGCCCCAGCATTTT. This sequence encodes CAGSEVGRNQPQHF.

This clonotype was seen just once. V is TRBV4-2 and J is TRBJ2-1; perhaps TRBD1 as D (5 bases). Germline V CDR1 and CDR2: LGHNA, YNFKEQ. This CDR3 contains 17 residues. With 0 bases removed from V and 9 bases from J, the gap between germline ends came to 21 bases. The CDR3 reads CASSQDLMVVPGSEQFF. CDR3 in DNA: TGTGCCAGCAGCCAAGATCTTATGGTAGTCCCAGGGTCTGAGCAGTTCTTC.

The rearrangement uses TRBV27 and TRBJ1-6; D is unresolved. The CDR3 runs to 18 residues. Between the trimmed V and J ends, which lost 2 bases and 0 bases, there was a span of 14 bases. Per the germline V gene, CDR1 is MNHEY and CDR2 is SMNVEV (reference sequence). The CDR3 sequence: CASSLRVGRGSYNSPLHF. As DNA, the CDR3 is TGTGCCAGCAGTTTACGGGTTGGCAGAGGCTCCTATAATTCACCCCTCCACTTT.

This clonotype was detected only once. The V gene is TRBV19, the J gene TRBJ2-2; D gene unclear. The CDR3 consists of 15 residues. With 8 bases removed from V and 1 base from J, the gap between germline ends came to 14 bases. Germline values: CDR1 LNHDA, CDR2 SQIVND (reference sequence). This chain's CDR3 is CASVPGLLNTGELFF. The CDR3 DNA sequence: TGTGCCAGTGTTCCAGGATTGCTGAACACCGGGGAGCTGTTTTTT. The full variable domain, completed using reference TRBV19 and TRBJ2-2, is DGGITQSPKYLFRKEGQNVTLSCEQNLNHDAMYWYRQDPGQGLRLIYYSQIVNDFQKGDIAEGYSVSREKKESFPLTVTSAQKNPTAFYLCASVPGLLNTGELFFGEGSRLTVL.

This clonotype showed up just a few times. The chain has TRBV12-3 or TRBV12-4 and TRBJ1-5; D is perhaps TRBD1 (5 bases). V lost 11 bases and J lost 1, with 15 bases in between. The CDR3 totals 14 residues. The CDR3 bases are TGTGCCTGCGGGCGGACAAACAGCAATCAGCCCCAGCATTTT. It is translated as CACGRTNSNQPQHF.

The chain joins TRBV6-1 to TRBJ2-5; 8 nucleotides agree with TRBD1. J lost 2 bases, V lost 6 bases, and 5 bases had no gene match. The germline V gene has CDR1 MNHNS and CDR2 SASEGT. This CDR3 is built from 14 residues. The CDR3 DNA is TGTGCCAGCAGCAGGGGGCGCGGTCAAGAGACCCAGTACTTC. Its translation is CASSRGRGQETQYF.

This clonotype was seen only a few times. It may be a read error: a sequence one base away is much more abundant. The chain carries TRBV7-9 and TRBJ2-6; weak D call: TRBD1 (5 bases). In germline, CDR1 is SEHNR, CDR2 FQNEAQ (reference sequence). CDR3 length: 16 amino acids. The CDR3: CASSLALGSGANVRTF. CDR3 nucleotides: TGTGCCAGCAGCTTAGCGCTTGGCTCTGGGGCCAACGTCCGGACTTTC.

With regard to this clonotype: Possible read error: a much larger clone is one base away. The chain combines TRBV15 with TRBJ2-3; possibly TRBD1 for D (5 bases). CDR3 size: 12 residues. CDR1 is LNHNV and CDR2 is YYDKDF in the germline V gene (reference sequence). The CDR3 here is CTTSPRGDTQYF. CDR3 in DNA: TGTACCACCAGCCCTAGGGGAGATACGCAGTATTTT.

The V call is TRBV28, the J call TRBJ1-1; D is perhaps TRBD1 (5 bases). Trimming stripped 7 bases from V and 3 bases from J, with 15 bases between. Germline V gene data show CDR1 as MDHEN and CDR2 as SYDVKM. This CDR3 is built from 14 residues. The CDR3 sequence is CASKPFGGHTEAFF. The CDR3 DNA follows: TGTGCCAGCAAACCTTTCGGGGGTCACACTGAAGCTTTCTTT.

This clonotype has only a few counts. With a much larger clone just one base away, this may be a read error. The gene calls are TRBV20-1 and TRBJ2-7; D gene unclear. Looked up from germline, CDR1 is DFQATT and CDR2 is SNEGSKA (reference sequence). Trimming removed 5 bases at V and 7 bases at J, with 12 bases between. The CDR3 covers 11 residues. The CDR3 DNA is TGCAGTGCTTCCACCGGCAGGGAGCAGTACTTC. Protein: CSASTGREQYF.

This clonotype was recorded a few times. The chain employs TRBV10-3 and TRBJ1-1; 10 nucleotides match TRBD1. V shed 2 bases and J 7 bases; nucleotides not matched to a gene: 4. The length of the CDR3 is 14 residues. Germline V gene lookup returns CDR1 ENHRY and CDR2 SYGVKD. The CDR3 spells CAISEGWTGGEAFF. The CDR3 nucleotides are TGTGCCATCAGTGAGGGATGGACAGGGGGTGAAGCTTTCTTT.

The chain employs TRBV4-3 and TRBJ2-7; TRBD1 matches at 7 bases. This CDR3 is 15 amino acids long. Germline V gene data show CDR1 as LGHNA and CDR2 as YSLEER. The V and J ends lost 0 bases and 4 bases, in that order; junction bases with no gene match: 6. The CDR3 sequence: CASSQEMTGQYEQYF. CDR3 sequence (DNA): TGCGCCAGCAGCCAAGAGATGACAGGGCAATACGAGCAGTACTTC.

This chain joins TRBV7-2 and TRBJ2-1; 8 bases match TRBD1. Germline-derived CDR1 and CDR2 are SGHTA and FQGNSA. With 0 bases clipped from V and 8 bases from J, the junction kept 12 bases outside the gene matches. The length of the CDR3 is 17 residues. CDR3 nucleotide sequence: TGTGCCAGCAGCTTAGCCCCGGACAGGGTCGGTAGGGATGAGCAGTTCTTC. Protein: CASSLAPDRVGRDEQFF.

With respect to this clonotype: A much larger clone differs from this one at a single base, so this may be a read error. The rearrangement joins TRBV7-8 to TRBJ2-1, with D maybe TRBD2 (7 bases). The assigned J gene may be wrong: the sequence end matches TRBJ2-7 better. Germline V lookup: CDR1 SGHVS, CDR2 FQNEAQ. This CDR3 region has 16 residues. CDR3 DNA sequence: TGTGCCAGCAGCTCCTATGGGGGGGCCTCCTACAATGAGCAGTACTTC. Amino acids: CASSSYGGASYNEQYF.

This clonotype was seen more than once but under ten times. The rearrangement uses TRBV5-6 and TRBJ2-5; 10 positions match TRBD1. CDR3 length: 15 amino acids. Per the germline V gene, CDR1 is SGHDT and CDR2 is YYEEEE. Losses at the gene ends were 0 bases for V and 5 bases for J; bases not matched to a gene: 4. As DNA, the CDR3 is TGTGCCAGCAGCTTGGGGGGACAGGGGACGGAGACCCAGTACTTC. This encodes CASSLGGQGTETQYF.

This clonotype has ten or more counts. CDR3 sequence (DNA): TGTGCCAGCAGTGTAACTAGCGGGGGCGCAATCGCACACGAGCAGTACTTC. The encoded protein is CASSVTSGGAIAHEQYF. V and J are TRBV6-1 and TRBJ2-7; TRBD2 aligns across 11 bases. J lost 5 bases, V lost 4 bases, and 13 bases had no gene match. CDR1 MNHNS and CDR2 SASEGT come from the germline V gene. CDR3 length equals 17 residues.